The next 27 T cell receptor beta chains were all read from a single sample in a study of blood T cell repertoires in COVID-19. TCRdb keeps only in-frame clones here, not all; method: immunoSEQ multiplex PCR. This sample has 300,000 to 400,000 clones, with 90% to 95% found just once. The sequenced sample consisted of PBMCs or T cells enriched from blood (not recorded which). Source of these receptors: a woman aged 30 to 39 who had been exposed to COVID-19.

V usage is TRBV11-1 and J usage is TRBJ2-1; 9 nucleotides agree with TRBD1. With V trimmed by 1 base and J by 4 bases, 5 bases remained unmatched. The CDR3 has 16 residues. Germline lookup yields CDR1 SGHAT and CDR2 FQDESV (reference sequence). CDR3 coding DNA: TGTGCCAGCAGCTTAGAGGACAGGGGATCGTACAATGAGCAGTTCTTC. Its translation: CASSLEDRGSYNEQFF. Full variable domain (remainder filled in from reference TRBV11-1 and TRBJ2-1): EAEVAQSPRYKITEKSQAVAFWCDPISGHATLYWYRQILGQGPELLVQFQDESVVDDSQLPKDRFSAERLKGVDSTLKIQPAELGDSAMYLCASSLEDRGSYNEQFFGPGTRLTVL.

This chain connects TRBV19 to TRBJ1-3, with D possibly being TRBD1 (5 bases). Trimming took 5 bases from V and 6 from J, leaving 20 bases between them. In germline, CDR1 is LNHDA, CDR2 SQIVND (reference sequence). The CDR3 is 16 amino acids. This CDR3 is CASSPRGLGLENTIYF. The CDR3 nucleotides read TGTGCCAGTAGTCCGCGGGGACTCGGGCTTGAAAACACCATATATTTT. The whole variable domain, filled in from reference TRBV19 and TRBJ1-3, reads DGGITQSPKYLFRKEGQNVTLSCEQNLNHDAMYWYRQDPGQGLRLIYYSQIVNDFQKGDIAEGYSVSREKKESFPLTVTSAQKNPTAFYLCASSPRGLGLENTIYFGEGSWLTVV.

This rearrangement joins TRBV4-2 to TRBJ1-4; D not certain. The germline V gene encodes CDR1 LGHNA and CDR2 YNFKEQ. Trimming took 0 bases from V and 3 from J, leaving 8 bases between them. This CDR3 contains 15 residues. The chain's CDR3 is CASSQDTLPNEKLFF. CDR3 coding DNA: TGTGCCAGCAGCCAAGATACCCTACCTAATGAAAAACTGTTTTTT.

This sequence joins TRBV4-3 and TRBJ1-1; 7 bases match TRBD1. Trimming at V came to 3 bases and at J to 7 bases, leaving 11 bases not matched to a gene. CDR3 length equals 15 residues. Germline V gene data show CDR1 as LGHNA and CDR2 as YSLEER. CDR3 amino acids: CASSQTYRGPVEAFF. As DNA, the CDR3 is TGCGCCAGCAGCCAGACCTACAGGGGCCCGGTTGAAGCTTTCTTT.

The J gene is TRBJ2-1, the V gene TRBV5-5, with D uncertain. V lost 0 bases, J lost 5 bases, and 3 bases lay in between. This CDR3 comprises 12 residues. CDR1 and CDR2 (germline): SGHKS, YYEKEE (reference sequence). The CDR3 region has the DNA TGTGCCAGCAGCTTGGTAAACAATGAGCAGTTCTTC. Translation: CASSLVNNEQFF.

The CDR3 reads CAGRLAGRNEQFF. CDR3 in DNA: TGTGCCGGACGACTAGCGGGGCGCAATGAGCAGTTCTTC. The chain employs TRBV6-5 and TRBJ2-1, with 11 bases matching TRBD2. V dropped 11 bases and J dropped 6; count of bases not matched to a gene: 6. From germline, CDR1 is MNHEY and CDR2 SVGAGI. The CDR3 sequence is 13 residues long.

The chain employs TRBV2 and TRBJ2-1; 11 bases align to TRBD1. Germline loops: CDR1 SNHLY, CDR2 FYNNEI. Trimming cost V 4 bases and J 9 bases; bases outside gene matches: 11. The CDR3 is 16 residues long. CDR3 nucleotide sequence: TGTGCCAGCAGTGTGTCTTTGGGGACAGGGGGGGCTGAGCAGTTCTTC. Translated: CASSVSLGTGGAEQFF.

CDR3: CASSRGQGAVEKLFF. CDR3 nucleotide sequence: TGTGCCAGCAGCAGGGGGCAGGGGGCGGTTGAAAAACTGTTTTTT. The chain employs TRBV7-9 and TRBJ1-4, with 8 bases that match TRBD1. The V segment lost 5 bases and the J segment 7 bases; nucleotides outside the gene matches: 9. CDR1 and CDR2 from the germline V gene are SEHNR and FQNEAQ (reference sequence). CDR3 length equals 15 residues.

The count of this clone is one. The J gene is TRBJ1-2, the V gene TRBV30; D remains ambiguous. Per the germline V gene, CDR1 is GTSNPN and CDR2 is SVGIG (reference sequence). Trimming cost V 3 bases and J 8 bases, with 16 bases left between them. The CDR3 spans 13 residues. This chain's CDR3 is CAWSQAGFRGYTF. For the CDR3, the DNA is TGTGCCTGGAGCCAAGCGGGGTTTCGGGGCTACACCTTC.

The V and J genes are TRBV5-1 and TRBJ1-1, with TRBD1 identical over 7 bases. Per the germline V gene, CDR1 is SGHRS and CDR2 is YFSETQ. There are 14 residues in the CDR3. V lost 3 bases to trimming and J lost 1 base; unmatched junction nucleotides: 3. The CDR3, as DNA: TGCGCCAGCAGCTGGACAGGCTGGAACACTGAAGCTTTCTTT. Translating gives CASSWTGWNTEAFF.

The rearrangement uses TRBV3-1 (or the pseudogene TRBV3-2) and TRBJ2-7; D ambiguous. Germline loops: CDR1 LGHDT, CDR2 YNNKEL (reference sequence). V was clipped by 1 base and J by 4 bases, with 11 bases between them. This CDR3 is 14 amino acids long. The CDR3 bases are TGTGCCAGCAGCCAAGCTTCTGGCCCTTACGAGCAGTACTTC. It specifies CASSQASGPYEQYF.

The V gene is TRBV6-5, the J gene TRBJ2-5; 8 nucleotides agree with TRBD2. CDR3 length: 14 residues. J was trimmed by 0 bases and V by 6 bases; bases with no gene match: 3. Germline lookup yields CDR1 MNHEY and CDR2 SVGAGI. The CDR3 is CASSFSGNQETQYF. The CDR3 DNA reads as TGTGCCAGCAGCTTTAGCGGGAACCAAGAGACCCAGTACTTC.

CDR3: CASSWTGEQFF. DNA of the CDR3: TGTGCCAGCAGCTGGACAGGTGAGCAGTTCTTC. The V gene is TRBV7-9, the J gene TRBJ2-1, with 7 positions matching TRBD1. Germline V gene data show CDR1 as SEHNR and CDR2 as FQNEAQ (reference sequence). J lost 9 bases, V lost 4 bases, and 0 bases had no gene match. This CDR3 contains 11 residues.

This clone was observed a few times. This chain links TRBV23-1 with TRBJ1-6; D is unresolved. TRBV23-1 carries the ORF label, with uncertain function. The ends were cut back, 2 bases at V and 12 bases at J, with 14 bases in the middle. This CDR3 is built from 14 residues. CDR3 protein: CASSQAPTGGPLHF. In DNA form, the CDR3 reads TGCGCCAGCAGTCAAGCGCCGACCGGCGGACCCCTCCACTTT.

This sequence joins TRBV9 and TRBJ1-6; D ambiguous. The V and J ends lost 3 bases and 11 bases respectively, with 15 bases between them. The V gene's germline CDR1 is SGDLS and CDR2 YYNGEE. The CDR3 covers 14 residues. CDR3 region: CASSGGGYFTPLHF. CDR3 coding DNA: TGTGCCAGCAGCGGGGGAGGGTATTTTACACCCCTCCACTTT.

The chain carries TRBV29-1 and TRBJ1-1; no clear D. Germline CDR1 and CDR2: SQVTM and ANQGSEA. The CDR3 consists of 12 residues. Trimming shortened V by 6 bases and J by 3 bases, and 11 bases separated the two germline ends. CDR3 in DNA: TGCAGCGTGACCCTAGGTGACACTGAAGCTTTCTTT. This sequence encodes CSVTLGDTEAFF.

This chain uses TRBV4-1 with TRBJ1-1; D is possibly TRBD1 (6 bases). The CDR3 totals 12 residues. Per germline, CDR1 MGHRA and CDR2 YSYEKL. Trimming stripped 6 bases from V and 7 bases from J, with 12 bases between. The CDR3 DNA reads as TGCGCCAGCAGACCCGCAGGGGATGAAGCTTTCTTT. It specifies CASRPAGDEAFF.

V and J are TRBV4-1 and TRBJ1-5; 9 bases are a match to TRBD1. Per germline, CDR1 MGHRA and CDR2 YSYEKL. This CDR3 has 17 amino acids. V was pared by 4 bases and J by 0 bases, with 7 bases of the junction left unmatched. The CDR3, as DNA: TGCGCCAGCAGCCCGGGGACAGGGACCGATAGCAATCAGCCCCAGCATTTT. Protein: CASSPGTGTDSNQPQHF.

The chain has TRBV5-1 and TRBJ2-7; TRBD1 agrees at 8 bases. CDR3 length: 15 amino acids. Germline trimming cut 0 bases from V and 1 base from J; bases unmatched to any gene: 3. Germline V gene data show CDR1 as SGHRS and CDR2 as YFSETQ. DNA of the CDR3: TGCGCCAGCAGCTTGGGGACAGGGTGGTCCTACGAGCAGTACTTC. Encoded protein: CASSLGTGWSYEQYF. Complete variable domain (other parts from reference TRBV5-1 and TRBJ2-7): KAGVTQTPRYLIKTRGQQVTLSCSPISGHRSVSWYQQTPGQGLQFLFEYFSETQRNKGNFPGRFSGRQFSNSRSEMNVSTLELGDSALYLCASSLGTGWSYEQYFGPGTRLTVT.

The chain joins TRBV19 to TRBJ1-3; 7 bases line up with TRBD1. The length of the CDR3 is 16 residues. Looked up from germline, CDR1 is LNHDA and CDR2 is SQIVND (reference sequence). V trimming: 9 bases; J trimming: 0 bases; junction bases outside the gene matches: 11. CDR3 loop: CASRRDRSFSGNTIYF. CDR3 bases: TGTGCCAGCCGCCGGGACAGATCTTTCTCTGGAAACACCATATATTTT. Variable domain in full (rest from reference TRBV19 and TRBJ1-3): DGGITQSPKYLFRKEGQNVTLSCEQNLNHDAMYWYRQDPGQGLRLIYYSQIVNDFQKGDIAEGYSVSREKKESFPLTVTSAQKNPTAFYLCASRRDRSFSGNTIYFGEGSWLTVV.

The V call is TRBV19, the J call TRBJ1-5; D gene ambiguous. CDR3 length: 17 residues. The V and J ends lost 4 bases and 0 bases respectively, with 16 bases between them. Germline V gene data show CDR1 as LNHDA and CDR2 as SQIVND (reference sequence). The CDR3 loop is CASSTSPPGSSNQPQHF. The CDR3 DNA reads as TGTGCCAGTAGTACTTCCCCGCCCGGGTCTAGCAATCAGCCCCAGCATTTT.

The chain couples TRBV10-3 to TRBJ1-3; perhaps TRBD1 as D (6 bases). This CDR3 is built from 13 residues. V shed 6 bases and J shed 1 base, with 7 bases lying between them. Per the germline V gene, CDR1 is ENHRY and CDR2 is SYGVKD. The CDR3 sequence: CAIRGGSGNTIYF. CDR3 sequence (DNA): TGTGCCATCAGAGGGGGATCTGGAAACACCATATATTTT.

CDR3 coding DNA: TGCGCCAGCAGCACTCGGGGGTTCGGGAGCTCCTACAATGAGCAGTTCTTC. The encoded protein is CASSTRGFGSSYNEQFF. V and J are TRBV4-3 and TRBJ2-1; D possibly corresponds to TRBD2 (6 bases). The germline gives CDR1 LGHNA, CDR2 YSLEER. With 5 bases removed from V and 0 bases from J, the gap between germline ends came to 17 bases. CDR3 length: 17 amino acids.

The gene calls are TRBV6-4 and TRBJ2-7, with 8 bases aligning to TRBD1. The germline V gene has CDR1 MRHNA and CDR2 SNTAGT. The V and J ends lost 3 bases and 2 bases, in that order; junction bases with no gene match: 3. The CDR3 is made up of 14 amino acids. CDR3: CASSEGTGAYEQYF. CDR3 DNA sequence: TGTGCCAGCAGTGAAGGGACAGGCGCCTACGAGCAGTACTTC.

The chain combines TRBV6-5 with TRBJ1-1; D ambiguous. Germline V gene data show CDR1 as MNHEY and CDR2 as SVGAGI. The CDR3 has 11 residues. Trimming removed 7 bases at V and 4 bases at J, with 7 bases between. CDR3 protein: CASIRSTEAFF. The CDR3 coding sequence is TGTGCCAGCATTAGAAGCACTGAAGCTTTCTTT.

The genes are TRBV5-6 and TRBJ2-5; 11 nucleotides match TRBD1. The trim removed 4 bases at V and 7 bases at J, leaving 15 bases unmatched. From germline, CDR1 is SGHDT and CDR2 YYEEEE. The length of the CDR3 is 17 residues. In nucleotides, the CDR3 is TGTGCCAGCAGCAGCATGTGGGACAGGGGGAATCTAGGGACCCAGTACTTC. It codes for CASSSMWDRGNLGTQYF.

The sample holds one count of this clone. CDR3 loop: CASSPRGPPEGYTF. In nucleotides, the CDR3 is TGTGCCAGCAGCCCCAGGGGGCCGCCTGAGGGCTACACCTTC. This rearrangement joins TRBV7-2 to TRBJ1-2; TRBD1 agrees at 8 bases. Trimming at V came to 5 bases and at J to 8 bases, leaving 10 bases not matched to a gene. This CDR3 has 14 residues. CDR1 is SGHTA, CDR2 FQGNSA, per germline.